These 6 T cell receptor beta chains were sequenced from one sample in a study of PD-L1 blockade in urothelial cancer (dated by TCRdb to the late 2010s). Libraries came from the immunoSEQ multiplex PCR assay. Entries here come from immuneACCESS through TCRdb and include only in-frame sequences with V and J called. Some clones fail to appear in such tables; in the studies checked, an unresolved V gene covers under half of the shortfall, and the cause of the remainder is unknown. The sample table lists about 84,000 clones, roughly 82% of them with a count of one. The ten largest make up 9% to 9.5% of the sample. This material consisted of PBMCs, taken around atezolizumab (anti-PD-L1) treatment. These receptors were taken from a man in his sixties or seventies with urothelial cancer.

The genes are TRBV7-2 and TRBJ2-6; no clear D gene. The CDR3 is made up of 17 amino acids. CDR1 is SGHTA and CDR2 is FQGNSA in the germline V gene. Trimming stripped 0 bases from V and 0 bases from J, with 9 bases between. CDR3 protein: CASSLAATASGANVLTF. DNA of the CDR3: TGTGCCAGCAGCTTAGCAGCGACTGCCTCTGGGGCCAACGTCCTGACTTTC.

The rearrangement links TRBV6-1 to TRBJ2-7, with D unclear. Per the germline V gene, CDR1 is MNHNS and CDR2 is SASEGT. This CDR3 has 11 residues. Trimming removed 7 bases at V and 4 bases at J, with 8 bases between. Here the CDR3 reads CASTNKYEQYF. As DNA, the CDR3 is TGTGCCAGCACCAACAAGTACGAGCAGTACTTC.

This chain joins TRBV30 and TRBJ2-3; 8 nucleotides agree with TRBD2. V lost 3 bases and J lost 3; bases outside the gene matches: 8. Per germline, CDR1 GTSNPN and CDR2 SVGIG (reference sequence). The CDR3 has 15 residues. DNA for the CDR3: TGTGCCTGGAGGGAAGAGCGGGAGTGGACAGATACGCAGTATTTT. Its translation: CAWREEREWTDTQYF.

Notes on this clone: The junction departs from the called germline gene at one end, perhaps through a read error. The CDR3 DNA reads as TGCAACCACGAGCGGAGTGGCACAGATACGCAGTATTTT. It codes for CNHERSGTDTQYF. This chain links TRBV7-9 with TRBJ2-3, with a possible D match to TRBD2 (5 bases). The CDR3 totals 13 residues. From germline, CDR1 is SEHNR and CDR2 FQNEAQ (reference sequence).

The rearrangement uses TRBV18 and TRBJ2-6, with D possibly matching TRBD1 (5 bases). Deletions cut 4 bases from V and 0 bases from J, with 13 bases between. The CDR3 contains 17 residues. Germline CDR1 KGHSH, CDR2 LQKENI. CDR3 sequence: CASSLDRTSSGANVLTF. The CDR3 DNA is TGTGCCAGCTCACTCGACAGAACAAGCTCTGGGGCCAACGTCCTGACTTTC. Complete variable domain (other parts from reference TRBV18 and TRBJ2-6): NAGVMQNPRHLVRRRGQEARLRCSPMKGHSHVYWYRQLPEEGLKFMVYLQKENIIDESGMPKERFSAEFPKEGPSILRIQQVVRGDSAAYFCASSLDRTSSGANVLTFGAGSRLTVL.

This clone was seen a handful of times. This sequence joins TRBV30 and TRBJ1-2; D remains ambiguous. In germline, CDR1 is GTSNPN, CDR2 SVGIG (reference sequence). Trimming removed 1 base from V and 0 bases from J, with 9 bases in between. CDR3 length equals 14 residues. The CDR3 coding sequence is TGTGCCTGGAGTGAGGAGAGGTCTAACTATGGCTACACCTTC. Residues: CAWSEERSNYGYTF.